One T cell receptor (beta chain) is described in this entry. This sample stems from a study of blood T cell repertoires in COVID-19. Study information: PBMCs, B-cell-depleted T cells, or T cells were the source of the cDNA or gDNA that made up the material.

Profiling relied on immunoSEQ multiplex PCR, and the TCRdb table lists in-frame clones only, not all of them. The table shows some 380,000 clones, with over 75% occurring only once. Participants came from 24 US areas, aged roughly 18 to 100 years. Participants' reported clinical history set cohort assignment. V was shortened by 3 bases and J by 7 bases, with 6 bases between the two germline ends. CDR1 DFQATT and CDR2 SNEGSKA come from the germline V gene (reference sequence). The CDR3 extends over 10 amino acids. The sample was PBMCs or T cells enriched from blood (not recorded which). V gene TRBV20-1 combines with J gene TRBJ1-2; D is ambiguous. The receptor was derived from a man under 40 who had recovered from COVID-19. The DNA of the CDR3 is TGCAGTGCTAGGAACGGTGGCTACACCTTC. It is translated as CSARNGGYTF.